Sequencing of this TCR beta chain was carried out in a study of response to subunit inactivated influenza vaccine. TCRdb reprocessed the RT-PCR reads with MiXCR, giving one entry per CDR3 protein. The sample includes roughly 700,000 distinct CDR3 sequences, around 13% of them seen just once. CDR3 length: 13 residues. CDR1 and CDR2 (germline): SGHRS, YFSETQ. V was trimmed by 1 base and J by 8 bases, leaving 10 bases between them. This TCR was recovered from a middle-aged man who received an inactivated influenza vaccine. The genes are TRBV5-1 and TRBJ2-4; no firm D call. Specimen: PBMCs from blood, collected approximately 15 days before vaccination. The CDR3 nucleotides read TGCGCCAGCAGCTTGACAGCCCCACACATTCAGTACTTC. This gives the protein CASSLTAPHIQYF.